This entry features one TCR beta chain sequence. These data come from a study of T cells in Graves' hyperthyroidism and ophthalmopathy. V was clipped by 1 base and J by 2 bases; unmatched bases: 11. CDR1 is LGHDT and CDR2 is YNNKEL in the germline V gene (reference sequence). The CDR3 is 18 residues long. Amplification targeted TCR beta CDR3 regions from RNA transcripts. Initially, a first-round RT-PCR of the TCR CDR3 employed the HTBI primer set. TCRdb analysed the multiplex PCR reads with MiXCR anew, one entry per CDR3 protein. The sample has fewer than 350,000 distinct CDR3 sequences, around 20% seen once.

This rearrangement joins TRBV3-1 to TRBJ1-5; TRBD1 agrees at 7 bases. The sequenced sample consisted of blood. The clonotype was recovered from a man aged 50 or older with Graves' ophthalmopathy. The CDR3 DNA sequence: TGTGCCAGCAGCCAAGGTCGTGGAAGACAGGGTGGCAATCAGCCCCAGCATTTT. Amino acids: CASSQGRGRQGGNQPQHF.